This TCR beta chain originates from a study of T-cell reconstitution after alpha-beta-depleted transplantation in children. Study results and caveats: Several hundred rapidly expanded clones from non-depleted graft cells reportedly supplied alpha-beta T cells about two months post-transplant.

A library of TCRbeta sequences, prepared with unique molecular identifiers, was generated. TCRdb analysed the PCR reads with MiXCR anew, one entry per CDR3 protein. The sample yields over 200,000 distinct CDR3 sequences, approximately 17% seen once. This clonotype was observed a handful of times. Its antigen remains unknown. The origin of this receptor is a male patient aged 2 to 10 who had a stem cell transplant for acute lymphoblastic leukemia, so the T cells may come from the graft donor. The material sequenced was PBMCs, mostly from graft donor cells, taken 360 days after TCRalphabeta/CD19-depleted stem cell transplant.

Here the CDR3 DNA reads TGTGCCAGCGCAAGGATATCTGGGGCCAACGTCCTGACTTTC. Its translation is CASARISGANVLTF. The chain recombines TRBV12-3 or TRBV12-4 with TRBJ2-6; D call uncertain. The CDR3 is 14 amino acids. V was shortened by 8 bases and J by 1 base, with 9 bases between the two germline ends.